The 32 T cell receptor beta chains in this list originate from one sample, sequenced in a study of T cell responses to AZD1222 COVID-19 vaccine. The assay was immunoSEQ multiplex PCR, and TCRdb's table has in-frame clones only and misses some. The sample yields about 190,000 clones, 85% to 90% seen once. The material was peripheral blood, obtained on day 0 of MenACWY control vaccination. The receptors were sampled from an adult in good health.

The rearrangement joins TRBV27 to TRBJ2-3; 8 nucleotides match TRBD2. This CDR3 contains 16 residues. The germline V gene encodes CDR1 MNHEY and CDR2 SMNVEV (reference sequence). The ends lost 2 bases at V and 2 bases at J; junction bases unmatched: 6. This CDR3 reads CASSLGAGGFTDTQYF. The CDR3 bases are TGTGCCAGCAGTTTAGGGGCGGGGGGTTTCACAGATACGCAGTATTTT.

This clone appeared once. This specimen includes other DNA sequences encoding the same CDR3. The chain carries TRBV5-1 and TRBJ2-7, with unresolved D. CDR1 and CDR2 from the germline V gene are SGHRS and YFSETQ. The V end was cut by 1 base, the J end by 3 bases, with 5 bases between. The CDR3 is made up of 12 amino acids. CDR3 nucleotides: TGCGCCAGCAGCTTGTCAGGCTACGAGCAGTACTTC. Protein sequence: CASSLSGYEQYF.

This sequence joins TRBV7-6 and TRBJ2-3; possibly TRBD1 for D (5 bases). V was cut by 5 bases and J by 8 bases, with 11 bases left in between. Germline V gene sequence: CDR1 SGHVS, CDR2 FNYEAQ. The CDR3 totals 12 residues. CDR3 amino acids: CASSLERGTQYF. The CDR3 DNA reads TGTGCCAGCAGCCTGGAAAGGGGTACGCAGTATTTT.

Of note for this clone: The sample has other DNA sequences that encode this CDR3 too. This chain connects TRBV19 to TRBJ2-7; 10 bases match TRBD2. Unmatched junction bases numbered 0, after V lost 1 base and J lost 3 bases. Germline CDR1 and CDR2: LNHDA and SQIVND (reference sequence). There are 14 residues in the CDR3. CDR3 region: CASSIGTSGYEQYF. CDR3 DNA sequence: TGTGCCAGTAGTATAGGGACTAGCGGCTACGAGCAGTACTTC.

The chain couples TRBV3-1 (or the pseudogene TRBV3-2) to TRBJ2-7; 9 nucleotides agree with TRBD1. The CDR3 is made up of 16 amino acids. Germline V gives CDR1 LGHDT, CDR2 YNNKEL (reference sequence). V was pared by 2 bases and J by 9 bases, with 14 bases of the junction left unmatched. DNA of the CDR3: TGTGCCAGCAGCCAATCAACGGCCCGGGACAGGGCCTCGCAGTACTTC. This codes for CASSQSTARDRASQYF.

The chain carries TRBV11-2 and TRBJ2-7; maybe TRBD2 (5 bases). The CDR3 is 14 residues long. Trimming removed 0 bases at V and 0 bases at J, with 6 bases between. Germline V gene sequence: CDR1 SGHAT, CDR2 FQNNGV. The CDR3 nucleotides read TGTGCCAGCAGCTTAGATCGGGACTCCTACGAGCAGTACTTC. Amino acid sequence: CASSLDRDSYEQYF.

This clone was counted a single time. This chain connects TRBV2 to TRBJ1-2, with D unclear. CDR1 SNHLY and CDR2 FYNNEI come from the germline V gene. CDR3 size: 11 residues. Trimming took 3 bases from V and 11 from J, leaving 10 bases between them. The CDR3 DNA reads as TGTGCCAGCAGTGATCCGGAAATATACACCTTC. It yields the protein CASSDPEIYTF.

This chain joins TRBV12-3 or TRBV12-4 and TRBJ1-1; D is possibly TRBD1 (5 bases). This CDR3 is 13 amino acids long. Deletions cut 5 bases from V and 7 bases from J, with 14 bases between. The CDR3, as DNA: TGTGCCAGCAGTATGAGGGGCGCGGATGAAGCTTTCTTT. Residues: CASSMRGADEAFF.

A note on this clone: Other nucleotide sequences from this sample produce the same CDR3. This chain's CDR3 is CASSGTGDPYNEQFF. The DNA for the CDR3 is TGTGCCAGCAGCGGAACAGGCGATCCATACAATGAGCAGTTCTTC. The chain uses TRBV5-4 and TRBJ2-1, with a tentative D call TRBD1 (5 bases). The germline V gene has CDR1 SGHNT and CDR2 YYREEE (reference sequence). The V and J ends lost 4 bases and 4 bases respectively, with 15 bases between them. This CDR3 is built from 15 residues.

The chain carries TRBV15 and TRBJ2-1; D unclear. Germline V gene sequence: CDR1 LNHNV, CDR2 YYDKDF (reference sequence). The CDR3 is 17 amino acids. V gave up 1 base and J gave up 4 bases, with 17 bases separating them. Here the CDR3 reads CATSRARLDSSYNEQFF. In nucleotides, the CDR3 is TGTGCCACCAGCAGAGCGAGGCTGGATAGCAGTTACAATGAGCAGTTCTTC.

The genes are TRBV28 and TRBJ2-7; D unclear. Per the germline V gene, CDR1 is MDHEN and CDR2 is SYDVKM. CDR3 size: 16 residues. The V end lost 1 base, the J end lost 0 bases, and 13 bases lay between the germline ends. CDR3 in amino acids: CASSLLGGSSSYEQYF. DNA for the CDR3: TGTGCCAGCAGTTTATTGGGTGGATCAAGCTCCTACGAGCAGTACTTC.

The CDR3 spells CASSPAVGRFSSYEQYF. The CDR3, as DNA: TGTGCCAGCTCACCAGCAGTCGGGAGGTTTTCTTCCTACGAGCAGTACTTC. The chain couples TRBV18 to TRBJ2-7, with 7 bases matching TRBD2. J gave up 1 base and V 2 bases, and 11 bases lay outside the gene matches. The CDR3 has 17 amino acids. CDR1 is KGHSH and CDR2 is LQKENI in the germline V gene.

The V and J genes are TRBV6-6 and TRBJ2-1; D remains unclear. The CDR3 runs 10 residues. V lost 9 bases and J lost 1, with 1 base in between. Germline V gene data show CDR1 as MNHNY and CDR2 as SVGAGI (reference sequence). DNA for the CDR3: TGTGCCAGTTCCTACAATGAGCAGTTCTTC. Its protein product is CASSYNEQFF.

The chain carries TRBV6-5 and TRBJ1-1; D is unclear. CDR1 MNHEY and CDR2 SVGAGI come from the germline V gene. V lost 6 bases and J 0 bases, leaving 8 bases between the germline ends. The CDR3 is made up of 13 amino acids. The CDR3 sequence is CASSRGVNTEAFF. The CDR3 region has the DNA TGTGCCAGCAGCCGGGGAGTGAACACTGAAGCTTTCTTT.

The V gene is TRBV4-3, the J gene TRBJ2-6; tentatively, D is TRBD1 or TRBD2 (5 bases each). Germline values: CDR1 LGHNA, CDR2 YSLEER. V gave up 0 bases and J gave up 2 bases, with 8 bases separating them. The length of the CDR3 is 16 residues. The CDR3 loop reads CASSQEWGTGANVLTF. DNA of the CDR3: TGCGCCAGCAGCCAAGAGTGGGGGACTGGGGCCAACGTCCTGACTTTC.

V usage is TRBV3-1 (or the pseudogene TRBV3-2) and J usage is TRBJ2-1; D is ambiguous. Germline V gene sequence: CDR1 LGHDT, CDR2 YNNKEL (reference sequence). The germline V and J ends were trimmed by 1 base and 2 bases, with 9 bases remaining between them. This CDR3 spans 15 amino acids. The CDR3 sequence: CASSQGAATYNEQFF. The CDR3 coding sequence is TGTGCCAGCAGCCAAGGGGCTGCTACCTACAATGAGCAGTTCTTC.

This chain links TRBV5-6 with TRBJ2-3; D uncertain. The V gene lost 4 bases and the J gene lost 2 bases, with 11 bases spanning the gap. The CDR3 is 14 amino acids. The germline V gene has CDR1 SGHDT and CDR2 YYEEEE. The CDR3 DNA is TGTGCCAGCAGCAGGACCGGCCTCACAGATACGCAGTATTTT. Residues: CASSRTGLTDTQYF.

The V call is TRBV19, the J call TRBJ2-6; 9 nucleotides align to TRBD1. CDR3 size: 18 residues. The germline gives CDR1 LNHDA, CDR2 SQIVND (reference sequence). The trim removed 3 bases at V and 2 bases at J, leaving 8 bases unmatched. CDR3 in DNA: TGTGCCAGTAGTATGGAGGGACAGGGATCGACTGGGGCCAACGTCCTGACTTTC. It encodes CASSMEGQGSTGANVLTF.

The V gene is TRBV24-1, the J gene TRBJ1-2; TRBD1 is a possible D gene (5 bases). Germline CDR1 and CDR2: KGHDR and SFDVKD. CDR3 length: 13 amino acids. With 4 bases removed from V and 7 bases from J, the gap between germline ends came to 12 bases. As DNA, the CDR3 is TGTGCCACCAGTGAGGCCAGGGTTGGTGGCTACACCTTC. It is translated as CATSEARVGGYTF.

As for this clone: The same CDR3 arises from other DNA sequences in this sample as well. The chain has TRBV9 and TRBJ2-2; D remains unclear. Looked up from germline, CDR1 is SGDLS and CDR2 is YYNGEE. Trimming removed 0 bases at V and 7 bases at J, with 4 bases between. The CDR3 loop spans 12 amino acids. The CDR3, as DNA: TGTGCCAGCAGCGTAGCAGGCGGGGAGCTGTTTTTT. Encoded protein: CASSVAGGELFF.

CDR3 nucleotide sequence: TGTGCCAGCAGTTCTTCCCCGGGGGTAGGCAATCAGCCCCAGCATTTT. Amino acid sequence: CASSSSPGVGNQPQHF. The gene calls are TRBV6-5 and TRBJ1-5; a possible D gene is TRBD1 (5 bases). V lost 4 bases and J lost 2, with 15 bases in between. Looked up from germline, CDR1 is MNHEY and CDR2 is SVGAGI. The CDR3 runs to 16 residues.

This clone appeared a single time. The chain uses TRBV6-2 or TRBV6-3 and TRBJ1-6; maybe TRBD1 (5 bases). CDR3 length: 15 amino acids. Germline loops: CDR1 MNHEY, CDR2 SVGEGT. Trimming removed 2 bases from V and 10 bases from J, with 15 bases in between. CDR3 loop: CASSYGRDGSSPLHF. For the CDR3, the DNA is TGTGCCAGCAGTTACGGTAGGGACGGAAGCTCACCCCTCCACTTT.

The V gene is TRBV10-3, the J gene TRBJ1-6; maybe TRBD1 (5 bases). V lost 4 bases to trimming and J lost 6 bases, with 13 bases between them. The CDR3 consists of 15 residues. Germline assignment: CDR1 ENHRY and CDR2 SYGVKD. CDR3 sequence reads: CAISVDGTLNSPLHF. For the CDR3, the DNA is TGTGCCATCAGTGTGGACGGGACGCTTAATTCACCCCTCCACTTT.

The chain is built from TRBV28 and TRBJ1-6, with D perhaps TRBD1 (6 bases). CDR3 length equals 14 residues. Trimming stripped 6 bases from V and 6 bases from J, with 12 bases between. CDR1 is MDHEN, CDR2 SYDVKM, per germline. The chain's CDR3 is CASRPTGPNSPLHF. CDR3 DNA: TGTGCCAGCAGACCCACAGGGCCTAATTCACCCCTCCACTTT. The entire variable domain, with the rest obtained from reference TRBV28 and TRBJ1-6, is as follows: DVKVTQSSRYLVKRTGEKVFLECVQDMDHENMFWYRQDPGLGLRLIYFSYDVKMKEKGDIPEGYSVSREKKERFSLILESASTNQTSMYLCASRPTGPNSPLHFGNGTRLTVT.

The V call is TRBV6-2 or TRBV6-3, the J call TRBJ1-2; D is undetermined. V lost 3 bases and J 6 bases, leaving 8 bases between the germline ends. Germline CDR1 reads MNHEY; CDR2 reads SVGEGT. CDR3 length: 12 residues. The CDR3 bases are TGTGCCAGCAGTTATGGACTTGATGGCTACACCTTC. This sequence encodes CASSYGLDGYTF.

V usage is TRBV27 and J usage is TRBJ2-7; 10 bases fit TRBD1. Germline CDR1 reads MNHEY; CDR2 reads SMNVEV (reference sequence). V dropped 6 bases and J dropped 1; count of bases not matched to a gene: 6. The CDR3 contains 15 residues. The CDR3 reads CASRNPGQGSYEQYF. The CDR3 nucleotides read TGTGCCAGCAGAAATCCGGGACAGGGGTCCTACGAGCAGTACTTC.

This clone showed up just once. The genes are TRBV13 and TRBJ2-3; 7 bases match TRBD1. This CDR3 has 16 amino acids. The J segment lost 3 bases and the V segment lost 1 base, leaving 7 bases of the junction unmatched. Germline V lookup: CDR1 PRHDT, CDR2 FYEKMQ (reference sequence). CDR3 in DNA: TGTGCCAGCAGCTTAGACGCAGGGGGTTCAACAGATACGCAGTATTTT. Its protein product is CASSLDAGGSTDTQYF. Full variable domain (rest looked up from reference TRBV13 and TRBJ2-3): AAGVIQSPRHLIKEKRETATLKCYPIPRHDTVYWYQQGPGQDPQFLISFYEKMQSDKGSIPDRFSAQQFSDYHSELNMSSLELGDSALYFCASSLDAGGSTDTQYFGPGTRLTVL.

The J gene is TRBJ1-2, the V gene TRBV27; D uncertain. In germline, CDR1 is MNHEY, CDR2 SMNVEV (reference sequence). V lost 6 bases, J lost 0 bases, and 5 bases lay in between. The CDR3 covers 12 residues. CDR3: CASRAPNYGYTF. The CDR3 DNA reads TGTGCCAGCAGAGCCCCTAACTATGGCTACACCTTC.

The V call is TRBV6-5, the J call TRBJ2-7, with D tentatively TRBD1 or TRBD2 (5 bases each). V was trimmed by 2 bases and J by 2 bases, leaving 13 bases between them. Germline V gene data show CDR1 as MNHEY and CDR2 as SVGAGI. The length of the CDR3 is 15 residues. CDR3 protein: CASSYAPGRAYEQYF. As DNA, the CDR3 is TGTGCCAGCAGTTACGCCCCGGGACGGGCCTACGAGCAGTACTTC.

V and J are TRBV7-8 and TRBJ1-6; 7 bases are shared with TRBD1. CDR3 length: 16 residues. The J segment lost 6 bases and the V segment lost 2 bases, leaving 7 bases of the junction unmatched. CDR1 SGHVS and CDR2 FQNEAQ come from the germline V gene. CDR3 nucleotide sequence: TGTGCCAGCAGCTTAACCGCTCGACAGGGTAATTCACCCCTCCACTTT. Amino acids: CASSLTARQGNSPLHF.

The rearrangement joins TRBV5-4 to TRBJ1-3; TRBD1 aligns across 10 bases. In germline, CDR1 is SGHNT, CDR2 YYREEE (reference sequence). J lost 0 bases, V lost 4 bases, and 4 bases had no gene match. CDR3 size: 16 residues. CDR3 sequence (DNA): TGTGCCAGCAGCCCGGGACAGGGGAGCTCTGGAAACACCATATATTTT. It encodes CASSPGQGSSGNTIYF.

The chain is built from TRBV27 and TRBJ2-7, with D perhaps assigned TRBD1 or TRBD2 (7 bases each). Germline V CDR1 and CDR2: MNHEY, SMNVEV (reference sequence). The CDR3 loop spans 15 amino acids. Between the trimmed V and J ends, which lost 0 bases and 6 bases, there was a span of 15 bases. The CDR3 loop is CASSLSRQGGVEQYF. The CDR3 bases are TGTGCCAGCAGTTTATCGCGCCAGGGGGGGGTCGAGCAGTACTTC.